The 13 T cell receptor beta chains given below trace back to one sample, sequenced in a study of identical twins. TCRdb recomputed calls from the 5' RACE reads with MiXCR, one row per CDR3 protein. The sample records approximately 590,000 distinct CDR3 sequences, around 9.6% being singletons. These data also featured in a second study, about yellow fever vaccine responses in identical twins.

Material for sequencing was PBMCs. These receptors came from a woman aged 18-29 years in good health.

This chain joins TRBV20-1 and TRBJ2-7, with no clear D. Germline V lookup: CDR1 DFQATT, CDR2 SNEGSKA (reference sequence). The CDR3 totals 13 residues. Trimming cost V 3 bases and J 7 bases, with 16 bases left between them. The CDR3 DNA sequence: TGCAGTGCTAGGATAGGCCTCTTTGGAGAGCAGTACTTC. Its translation: CSARIGLFGEQYF.

V usage is TRBV6-1 and J usage is TRBJ2-6; D perhaps matches TRBD2 (5 bases). This CDR3 is 15 amino acids long. Germline loops: CDR1 MNHNS, CDR2 SASEGT. Deletions cut 7 bases from V and 2 bases from J, with 12 bases between. DNA for the CDR3: TGTGCCAGCACCATTGACGGGGCTGGGGCCAACGTCCTGACTTTC. Translating it yields CASTIDGAGANVLTF.

CDR3 region: CASSPRDGPQETQYF. The CDR3 DNA reads TGTGCCAGCAGTCCGAGGGACGGCCCCCAAGAGACCCAGTACTTC. The V call is TRBV12-3 or TRBV12-4, the J call TRBJ2-5, with D tentatively TRBD1 or TRBD2 (5 bases each). The CDR3 has 15 residues. The V and J ends lost 5 bases and 1 base respectively, with 14 bases between them.

In this sample, this clonotype turned up many times. This chain joins TRBV18 and TRBJ2-3; D is undetermined. The CDR3 is 13 residues long. The germline V gene has CDR1 KGHSH and CDR2 LQKENI. V was cut by 3 bases and J by 3 bases, with 7 bases left in between. The CDR3 DNA follows: TGTGCCAGCTCACCTTCCATTACAGATACGCAGTATTTT. Amino acid sequence: CASSPSITDTQYF.

This clonotype was counted a few times. The rearrangement links TRBV10-1 to TRBJ1-1; D call uncertain. CDR1 is WNHNN, CDR2 SYGVQD, per germline (reference sequence). This CDR3 contains 13 residues. V gave up 6 bases and J gave up 5 bases, with 13 bases separating them. CDR3 amino acids: CASRGGGLTEAFF. As DNA, the CDR3 is TGCGCCAGCAGAGGTGGAGGGCTTACTGAAGCTTTCTTT.

This clonotype was seen a handful of times. The chain links TRBV3-1 to TRBJ2-2; D possibly uses TRBD1 or TRBD2 (5 bases each). This CDR3 region has 17 residues. The V end lost 1 base, the J end lost 1 base, and 13 bases lay between the germline ends. Looked up from germline, CDR1 is LGHDT and CDR2 is YNNKEL (reference sequence). The CDR3: CASSQGVPGRNTGELFF. CDR3 coding DNA: TGTGCCAGCAGCCAAGGGGTCCCAGGGAGGAACACCGGGGAGCTGTTTTTT.

A few counts support this clonotype. This rearrangement joins TRBV20-1 to TRBJ2-7, with 10 bases matching TRBD2. Germline CDR1 and CDR2: DFQATT and SNEGSKA (reference sequence). The CDR3 is 14 residues long. The V and J ends lost 6 bases and 4 bases, in that order; junction bases with no gene match: 9. The CDR3 region has the DNA TGCAGTGCCAACCCCCTAGCGGGAGCATACGAGCAGTACTTC. Translated: CSANPLAGAYEQYF.

There are a few counts of this clonotype. The J gene is TRBJ2-7, the V gene TRBV5-1, with D maybe TRBD1 (5 bases). V dropped 4 bases and J dropped 0 bases, with 17 bases sitting between them. From germline, CDR1 is SGHRS and CDR2 YFSETQ. This CDR3 has 16 amino acids. The CDR3 region has the DNA TGCGCCAGCAGCAGAGGCTTGACAGCGTCCTCCTACGAGCAGTACTTC. Encoded protein: CASSRGLTASSYEQYF.

This clonotype was seen many times. The chain joins TRBV20-1 to TRBJ2-1; D perhaps matches TRBD1 (6 bases). This CDR3 spans 14 amino acids. V was clipped by 3 bases and J by 4 bases, with 13 bases between them. CDR1 and CDR2 (germline): DFQATT, SNEGSKA (reference sequence). The CDR3 DNA is TGCAGTGCTAGGCCCCGGACAGCTTACAATGAGCAGTTCTTC. Its translation: CSARPRTAYNEQFF.

This clonotype came up many times. V usage is TRBV12-3 or TRBV12-4 and J usage is TRBJ2-7; 10 bases agree with TRBD1. The CDR3 loop spans 12 amino acids. V lost 8 bases and J lost 6; bases outside the gene matches: 4. CDR3 coding DNA: TGTGCCAGCCGGGACAGGGGCTCCGAGCAGTACTTC. Encoded protein: CASRDRGSEQYF.

V usage is TRBV20-1 and J usage is TRBJ2-5; TRBD2 agrees at 11 bases. The CDR3 covers 16 residues. Germline V gene lookup returns CDR1 DFQATT and CDR2 SNEGSKA (reference sequence). J was trimmed by 0 bases and V by 5 bases; bases with no gene match: 8. The CDR3 loop is CSAPTSGKSYQETQYF. The CDR3 DNA sequence: TGCAGTGCTCCGACTAGCGGGAAATCTTACCAAGAGACCCAGTACTTC.

CDR3 DNA: TGTGCCGCTCAGGGGAGGTCTAATGAAAAACTGTTTTTT. This gives the protein CAAQGRSNEKLFF. The chain is built from TRBV2 and TRBJ1-4, with D possibly being TRBD1 (6 bases). Trimming took 11 bases from V and 3 from J, leaving 13 bases between them. From germline, CDR1 is SNHLY and CDR2 FYNNEI. This CDR3 has 13 residues.

The sample holds many counts of this clonotype. The rearrangement uses TRBV12-3 or TRBV12-4 and TRBJ2-7; TRBD2 matches 10 bases. The CDR3 spans 15 residues. The V segment lost 6 bases and the J segment 4 bases; nucleotides outside the gene matches: 9. The CDR3 sequence: CASSLSGRITYEQYF. CDR3 coding DNA: TGTGCCAGCAGCCTTAGCGGGAGGATTACGTACGAGCAGTACTTC.